The 18 T cell receptor beta chains in this list originate from one sample, sequenced in a study of T cells in women clearing cervical HPV infection. Data came from immunoSEQ multiplex PCR; TCRdb stores just in-frame clones and leaves some out. The repertoire shows 20,000 to 25,000 clones; the top ten hold around 24%. Sequenced sample: blood buffy coat. The receptors were sampled from a woman aged 18 to 69 with a cervical HPV16 infection that either progressed to CIN3+ or cleared (not recorded which).

As to this clone: The read terminates 3 residues ahead of where the CDR3 ends, so the germline J gene completes it. The genes are TRBV6-2 or TRBV6-3 and TRBJ1-5, with TRBD1 identical over 10 bases. There are 15 residues in the CDR3. V lost 6 bases to trimming and J lost 6 bases; unmatched junction nucleotides: 8. From germline, CDR1 is MNHEY and CDR2 SVGEGT. The sequenced CDR3 bases are TGTGCCAGCAGGACCCGGGACAGGGGAACTCAGCCC. Encoded protein: CASRTRDRGTQP. The whole CDR3 region reads CASRTRDRGTQPQHF.

The chain's CDR3 is CASSQWTAPYEQYF. The DNA read from the CDR3 is TGTGCCAGCAGCCAGTGGACAGCTCCCTACGAG. The V gene is TRBV14, the J gene TRBJ2-7, with D tentatively TRBD1 (6 bases). The CDR3 end is not reached by the read, which stops 3 residues before it; the germline J gene fills it in. Germline V gene data show CDR1 as SGHDN and CDR2 as FVKESK. There are 14 residues in the CDR3. The germline V and J ends were trimmed by 3 bases and 2 bases, with 11 bases remaining between them.

On this clone: The read halts 3 residues ahead of the CDR3 end, with the missing end drawn from the germline J gene. This chain joins TRBV7-9 and TRBJ2-3; D is ambiguous. The CDR3 extends over 15 amino acids. V lost 0 bases and J lost 2, with 9 bases in between. Per germline, CDR1 SEHNR and CDR2 FQNEAQ (reference sequence). The chain's CDR3 is CASSLAGQDTDTQYF. The sequenced CDR3 bases are TGTGCCAGCAGCTTAGCAGGGCAGGACACAGATACG. The entire variable domain, with the rest obtained from reference TRBV7-9 and TRBJ2-3, is as follows: DTGVSQNPRHKITKRGQNVTFRCDPISEHNRLYWYRQTLGQGPEFLTYFQNEAQLEKSRLLSDRFSAERPKGSFSTLEIQRTEQGDSAMYLCASSLAGQDTDTQYFGPGTRLTVL.

Regarding this clone: The read comes to an end 3 residues before the CDR3 does, leaving the germline J gene to fill in the end. This chain uses TRBV19 with TRBJ2-1, with TRBD1 identical over 12 bases. V lost 3 bases to trimming and J lost 8 bases; unmatched junction nucleotides: 8. The germline gives CDR1 LNHDA, CDR2 SQIVND (reference sequence). The CDR3 is 16 amino acids. CDR3 bases read: TGTGCCAGTAGTATTAGGGGGACAGGGGGCCGGGATGAG. Its translation is CASSIRGTGGRDE. The entire CDR3 reads CASSIRGTGGRDEQFF.

Partial CDR3 DNA: TGTGCCTGGAGTTTGGGACAGGGGAATTCACCC. It is translated as CAWSLGQGNSP. The full-length CDR3 reads as CAWSLGQGNSPLHF. The chain employs TRBV30 and TRBJ1-6; 10 positions match TRBD1. Read sequence stops 3 residues before the CDR3 end, and the germline J gene provides the missing end. Trimming took 2 bases from V and 7 from J; bases not matched to a gene: 2. This CDR3 spans 14 amino acids. Germline lookup yields CDR1 GTSNPN and CDR2 SVGIG (reference sequence).

With regard to this clone: The CDR3 end lies 3 residues beyond the end of the read and is filled in from the germline J gene. The chain combines TRBV6-1 with TRBJ2-2; 14 nucleotides line up with TRBD2. The ends lost 6 bases at V and 4 bases at J; junction bases unmatched: 13. This CDR3 comprises 19 residues. CDR1 is MNHNS, CDR2 SASEGT, per germline. CDR3 loop: CASSETETSGRAGTGELFF. CDR3 DNA, as far as it was read: TGTGCCAGCAGCGAAACCGAGACTAGCGGGAGGGCGGGCACCGGGGAG.

Points on this clone: The read terminates 3 residues before the CDR3 end, so the remaining end is supplied by the germline J gene. V usage is TRBV6-1 and J usage is TRBJ2-2; tentative D call: TRBD1 (5 bases). CDR3 length: 16 amino acids. Germline CDR1 reads MNHNS; CDR2 reads SASEGT. CDR3 bases read: TGTGCCAGCAGTGTACAGGCCGGCACCTATAATTCACCG. It specifies CASSVQAGTYNSP. The whole CDR3 protein reads CASSVQAGTYNSPLFF.

To note about this clone: At one end the junction does not follow the germline gene, possibly because of a read error. The read ends 3 residues before the CDR3 terminus; that terminus is restored from the germline J gene. This specimen includes other DNA sequences encoding the same CDR3. V gene TRBV19 combines with J gene TRBJ1-3; 9 bases align to TRBD1. This CDR3 has 14 amino acids. Looked up from germline, CDR1 is LNHDA and CDR2 is SQIVND (reference sequence). CDR3 sequence: CASSGTGTGNTIYF. The CDR3 bases that were read are TGTGCCAGTAGCGGGACAGGGACTGGAAACACA.

The CDR3 bases that were read are TGCAGTGCTAGGGCTAGCGACCACGAG. This encodes CSARASDHE. The full CDR3 reads CSARASDHEQYF. The chain joins TRBV20-1 to TRBJ2-7; a possible D gene is TRBD2 (6 bases). The CDR3 extends 3 residues past the end of the read, so its final part is completed from the germline J gene. CDR1 is DFQATT and CDR2 is SNEGSKA in the germline V gene (reference sequence). V shed 3 bases and J shed 5 bases, with 11 bases lying between them. The CDR3 runs 12 residues.

A note on this clone: The CDR3 end is not reached by the read, which stops 3 residues before it; the germline J gene fills it in. V and J are TRBV19 and TRBJ1-1, with D possibly being TRBD1 (6 bases). CDR3 length equals 15 residues. The germline CDR1 and CDR2 sequences are LNHDA and SQIVND (reference sequence). CDR3 in amino acids: CASSLPWEGQNGAFF. The CDR3 bases that were read are TGTGCCAGTAGTCTCCCCTGGGAGGGACAAAATGGC.

A word on this clone: The read finishes 3 residues shy of the CDR3 end, and the germline J gene is used to complete it. This chain uses TRBV20-1 with TRBJ2-7, with 10 positions matching TRBD2. V gave up 4 bases and J gave up 2 bases; unmatched junction bases: 8. This CDR3 has 15 residues. Germline V gene lookup returns CDR1 DFQATT and CDR2 SNEGSKA (reference sequence). CDR3 DNA, as far as it was read: TGCAGTGCTACTAAACAAGCGGGAGGGCCCTACGAG. Its protein is CSATKQAGGPYE. The whole CDR3 reads CSATKQAGGPYEQYF.

As for this clone: The read ends 3 residues before the CDR3 terminus; that terminus is restored from the germline J gene. J is TRBJ2-7 and V is TRBV29-1; D remains ambiguous. Trimming took 3 bases from V and 4 from J, leaving 13 bases between them. Germline V gene lookup returns CDR1 SQVTM and CDR2 ANQGSEA. This CDR3 comprises 13 residues. CDR3 residues: CSVEHTDGYEQYF. Incomplete CDR3 DNA: TGCAGCGTTGAGCACACTGACGGGTACGAG.

About this clone: The read ends 3 residues shy of where the CDR3 ends; the end is completed using the germline J gene. The chain carries TRBV6-1 and TRBJ1-3, with 7 nucleotides matching TRBD1. Germline loops: CDR1 MNHNS, CDR2 SASEGT. This CDR3 region has 15 residues. V lost 2 bases to trimming and J lost 1 base; unmatched junction nucleotides: 2. The CDR3 reads CASSETGDSGNTIYF. CDR3 bases read: TGTGCCAGCAGTGAAACAGGGGATTCTGGAAACACC.

Regarding this clone: The read stops 3 residues short of the end of the CDR3; the missing end is completed from the germline J gene. V and J are TRBV6-1 and TRBJ2-7, with TRBD1 matching over 11 bases. Per the germline V gene, CDR1 is MNHNS and CDR2 is SASEGT. The CDR3 runs to 16 residues. Unmatched junction bases numbered 7, after V lost 2 bases and J lost 4 bases. The DNA read from the CDR3 is TGTGCCAGCAGTGAATTAGCTGGGGACAGGGGGTACGAG. It encodes CASSELAGDRGYE. The entire CDR3 protein reads CASSELAGDRGYEQYF.

Regarding this clone: The sequenced fragment ends 3 residues before the CDR3 boundary, so the rest is inferred from the germline J gene. This chain connects TRBV5-1 to TRBJ2-3; 9 nucleotides match TRBD2. Germline CDR1 reads SGHRS; CDR2 reads YFSETQ. The CDR3 loop spans 16 amino acids. J gave up 6 bases and V 1 base, and 9 bases lay outside the gene matches. The sequenced CDR3 bases are TGCGCCAGCAGCTTGTCGACTAGCGGCTTATGGGATACG. Encoded protein: CASSLSTSGLWDT. The whole CDR3 protein is CASSLSTSGLWDTQYF.

Details on this clone: One end of the junction varies from germline; a read error may be responsible. Read coverage stops 3 residues before the CDR3 terminus; the germline J gene supplies the remainder. Within the sample, other DNA sequences also encode this same CDR3. The chain carries TRBV6-2 or TRBV6-3 and TRBJ1-3; tentatively, D is TRBD1 (6 bases). CDR3 length equals 16 residues. Germline assignment: CDR1 MNHEY and CDR2 SVGEGT. The CDR3 bases that were read are TGTGCCAGCAGGACCGGGACAATATACTCTGGAAACACG. It is translated as CASRTGTIYSGNT. The whole CDR3 is CASRTGTIYSGNTIYF.

Notes on this clone: The observed sequence ends 3 residues before the CDR3 terminus, with the missing tail filled in from the germline J gene. The chain combines TRBV19 with TRBJ2-5; D might be TRBD1 (5 bases). This CDR3 has 16 amino acids. V dropped 3 bases and J dropped 2 bases, with 16 bases sitting between them. The V gene's germline CDR1 is LNHDA and CDR2 SQIVND (reference sequence). CDR3: CASSMNIRSGQETQYF. The CDR3 bases that were read are TGTGCCAGTAGTATGAATATCCGGTCAGGGCAAGAGACC.

Concerning this clone itself: The read comes to an end 3 residues before the CDR3 does, leaving the germline J gene to fill in the end. The gene calls are TRBV30 and TRBJ2-3, with 7 bases fitting TRBD1. This CDR3 comprises 14 residues. Germline CDR1 and CDR2: GTSNPN and SVGIG (reference sequence). CDR3 DNA, as far as it was read: TGTGCCTGGAATAGGGGACAGCCTAATCAGCCG. Its protein is CAWNRGQPNQP. In full, the CDR3 reads CAWNRGQPNQPQYF. The full variable domain, with the rest looked up from reference TRBV30 and TRBJ2-3, is SQTIHQWPATLVQPVGSPLSLECTVEGTSNPNLYWYRQAAGRGLQLLFYSVGIGQISSEVPQNLSASRPQDRQFILSSKKLLLSDSGFYLCAWNRGQPNQPQYFGPGTRLTVL.